A single sample gave rise to the 3 T cell receptor beta chains below, sequenced in a study of T cells in Graves' hyperthyroidism and ophthalmopathy. It was RNA transcripts that yielded the amplified TCR beta CDR3 regions. During a first-round RT-PCR of the TCR CDR3, the HTBI primer set was used. TCRdb reanalysed the multiplex PCR reads using MiXCR and keeps one entry per CDR3 protein. Altogether hundreds of thousands of distinct CDR3 sequences are present, more than 11% being singletons, with the ten largest covering 20% to 25%. Material: blood. Source of these receptors: a young woman with Graves' hyperthyroidism.

The sample holds many counts of this clonotype. The chain carries TRBV11-2 and TRBJ1-1; 7 bases match TRBD1. This CDR3 contains 14 residues. Per germline, CDR1 SGHAT and CDR2 FQNNGV. The trim removed 5 bases at V and 1 base at J, leaving 4 bases unmatched. The CDR3 coding sequence is TGTGCCAGCAGCCGAGGGGGCCGGAACACTGAAGCTTTCTTT. Its translation is CASSRGGRNTEAFF.

This clonotype has at least ten counts. The chain has TRBV28 and TRBJ2-7; the D gene is possibly TRBD1 (5 bases). V gave up 5 bases and J gave up 0 bases, with 14 bases separating them. Germline V gene data show CDR1 as MDHEN and CDR2 as SYDVKM. The CDR3 extends over 15 amino acids. The CDR3 DNA follows: TGTGCCAGCAGTCCCTACGACAGCCTCTCCTACGAGCAGTACTTC. Encoded protein: CASSPYDSLSYEQYF.

The V call is TRBV7-8, the J call TRBJ2-1; D is perhaps TRBD2 (6 bases). Trimming removed 0 bases from V and 5 bases from J, with 14 bases in between. CDR1 and CDR2 from the germline V gene are SGHVS and FQNEAQ. The CDR3 loop spans 16 amino acids. CDR3 region: CASSLARLGRDNEQFF. In nucleotides, the CDR3 is TGTGCCAGCAGCTTAGCGCGACTAGGGAGAGACAATGAGCAGTTCTTC.